These 25 T cell receptor beta chains were sequenced from one sample in a study of blood T cell repertoires in COVID-19. The assay was immunoSEQ multiplex PCR, and TCRdb's table has in-frame clones only and misses some. The sample comprises about 220,000 clones, about four fifths of which are singletons, and 3% to 4% rests with the top ten. Sequencing used peripheral blood. These receptors originate from a woman at least 80 years old with acute or convalescent COVID-19.

This clone was recorded a few times. This rearrangement joins TRBV18 to TRBJ2-7; D unresolved. V was clipped by 4 bases and J by 3 bases, with 7 bases between them. Germline CDR1 reads KGHSH; CDR2 reads LQKENI. This CDR3 has 12 amino acids. The DNA of the CDR3 is TGTGCCAGCTCACAATCTAGCTACGAGCAGTACTTC. Protein sequence: CASSQSSYEQYF. The whole variable domain, filled in from reference TRBV18 and TRBJ2-7, reads NAGVMQNPRHLVRRRGQEARLRCSPMKGHSHVYWYRQLPEEGLKFMVYLQKENIIDESGMPKERFSAEFPKEGPSILRIQQVVRGDSAAYFCASSQSSYEQYFGPGTRLTVT.

The J gene is TRBJ2-3, the V gene TRBV19; TRBD1 agrees at 7 bases. This CDR3 has 16 residues. CDR1 is LNHDA, CDR2 SQIVND, per germline (reference sequence). The V and J ends lost 9 bases and 0 bases, in that order; junction bases with no gene match: 12. The CDR3 is CARKPGQDLSTDTQYF. CDR3 DNA sequence: TGTGCCAGAAAACCCGGACAGGACCTAAGCACAGATACGCAGTATTTT.

The V call is TRBV3-1 (or the pseudogene TRBV3-2), the J call TRBJ1-5; 9 bases agree with TRBD1. The CDR3 is made up of 17 amino acids. Germline CDR1 reads LGHDT; CDR2 reads YNNKEL (reference sequence). The trim removed 0 bases at V and 3 bases at J, leaving 6 bases unmatched. CDR3 protein: CASSQERGQGNNQPQHF. Here the CDR3 DNA reads TGTGCCAGCAGCCAAGAGCGGGGACAGGGAAACAATCAGCCCCAGCATTTT.

The V and J genes are TRBV12-3 or TRBV12-4 and TRBJ1-5; D may be TRBD1 (6 bases). The CDR3 runs to 13 residues. Trimming removed 8 bases at V and 4 bases at J, with 12 bases between. Here the CDR3 DNA reads TGTGCCAGCCGGGGGGCTTTAAATCAGCCCCAGCATTTT. Its protein product is CASRGALNQPQHF.

The sample holds a few counts of this clone. This specimen includes other DNA sequences encoding the same CDR3. V usage is TRBV9 and J usage is TRBJ2-1; a weak D match, TRBD2 (6 bases). Looked up from germline, CDR1 is SGDLS and CDR2 is YYNGEE. Trimming stripped 0 bases from V and 2 bases from J, with 6 bases between. The CDR3 runs 14 residues. The CDR3 DNA follows: TGTGCCAGCAGCGTAGGCGGGACCTACAATGAGCAGTTCTTC. This codes for CASSVGGTYNEQFF.

This clone was detected only a few times. V gene TRBV5-1 combines with J gene TRBJ1-4; TRBD1 matches 8 bases. Germline assignment: CDR1 SGHRS and CDR2 YFSETQ. This CDR3 region has 15 residues. Losses at the gene ends were 5 bases for V and 4 bases for J; bases not matched to a gene: 7. This CDR3 is CASRVGTGGNEKLFF. The CDR3 DNA follows: TGCGCCAGCAGAGTCGGGACAGGAGGTAATGAAAAACTGTTTTTT.

V and J are TRBV19 and TRBJ1-4; D is perhaps TRBD1 (6 bases). Trimming shortened V by 6 bases and J by 4 bases, and 12 bases separated the two germline ends. CDR1 is LNHDA and CDR2 is SQIVND in the germline V gene (reference sequence). The CDR3 runs to 14 residues. The CDR3 DNA is TGTGCCAGTAGAGAAACAGGGATTAATGAAAAACTGTTTTTT. It codes for CASRETGINEKLFF.

This chain connects TRBV11-2 to TRBJ1-4; D is ambiguous. The CDR3 covers 14 residues. Germline lookup yields CDR1 SGHAT and CDR2 FQNNGV. The V gene lost 3 bases and the J gene lost 5 bases, with 10 bases spanning the gap. CDR3 sequence reads: CASSFSTENEKLFF. As DNA, the CDR3 is TGTGCCAGCAGCTTTTCAACAGAGAATGAAAAACTGTTTTTT.

The chain combines TRBV5-8 with TRBJ1-1; D gene unclear. This CDR3 is 17 amino acids long. V lost 6 bases to trimming and J lost 0 bases, with 21 bases between them. Germline V gene sequence: CDR1 SGHTS, CDR2 YDEGEE. The CDR3, as DNA: TGTGCCAGCAACGTTCTTCGGGGTTTGCCCATGAACACTGAAGCTTTCTTT. Its protein is CASNVLRGLPMNTEAFF.

V and J are TRBV2 and TRBJ2-3, with 8 bases identical to TRBD2. Germline CDR1 reads SNHLY; CDR2 reads FYNNEI. J was trimmed by 8 bases and V by 7 bases; bases with no gene match: 5. This CDR3 spans 12 amino acids. CDR3 protein: CASKAGAGTQYF. The CDR3, as DNA: TGTGCCAGCAAAGCGGGGGCGGGTACGCAGTATTTT.

This clone appeared a few times. The rearrangement links TRBV11-3 to TRBJ1-1, with 8 bases aligning to TRBD1. The CDR3 sequence is 14 residues long. V lost 5 bases to trimming and J lost 8 bases; unmatched junction nucleotides: 10. Germline CDR1 SGHNT, CDR2 YENEEA. CDR3 DNA sequence: TGTGCCAGCAGCACAAGAGACAGGGGAGGCGAAGCTTTCTTT. It codes for CASSTRDRGGEAFF.

The chain recombines TRBV9 with TRBJ2-1, with 9 bases identical to TRBD1. The CDR3 totals 16 residues. CDR1 is SGDLS, CDR2 YYNGEE, per germline. Trimming at V came to 2 bases and at J to 6 bases, leaving 9 bases not matched to a gene. As DNA, the CDR3 is TGTGCCAGCAGCGTGATCGGGACAGGGTATTTCAATGAGCAGTTCTTC. Residues: CASSVIGTGYFNEQFF.

V usage is TRBV5-1 and J usage is TRBJ2-2; a weak D match, TRBD1 (6 bases). V lost 0 bases, J lost 1 base, and 13 bases lay in between. The CDR3 contains 17 residues. The germline gives CDR1 SGHRS, CDR2 YFSETQ. Written as DNA, the CDR3 is TGCGCCAGCAGCTTGGCCCAGGGGACGGTGAACACCGGGGAGCTGTTTTTT. Its protein product is CASSLAQGTVNTGELFF.

V gene TRBV4-3 combines with J gene TRBJ1-6; 8 nucleotides agree with TRBD1. Germline V gene lookup returns CDR1 LGHNA and CDR2 YSLEER. V dropped 0 bases and J dropped 10; count of bases not matched to a gene: 5. The CDR3 length is 15 residues. CDR3 in amino acids: CASSQDFSGGSPLHF. DNA for the CDR3: TGCGCCAGCAGCCAAGATTTTTCAGGGGGCTCACCCCTCCACTTT.

V and J are TRBV18 and TRBJ2-1, with D possibly TRBD1 on 6 matching bases. Trimming removed 6 bases from V and 0 bases from J, with 12 bases in between. In germline, CDR1 is KGHSH, CDR2 LQKENI. The CDR3 has 15 amino acids. The CDR3 loop reads CASSLTGDSYNEQFF. The CDR3 bases are TGTGCCAGCTCGCTGACAGGAGACTCCTACAATGAGCAGTTCTTC.

This clone occurred a few times. The chain couples TRBV28 to TRBJ1-1, with a possible D match to TRBD1 (6 bases). The CDR3 has 16 amino acids. CDR1 MDHEN and CDR2 SYDVKM come from the germline V gene. The V and J ends lost 4 bases and 1 base respectively, with 16 bases between them. The CDR3 here is CASSSTGWSQNTEAFF. In DNA, the CDR3 is TGTGCCAGCAGTTCGACAGGTTGGAGTCAGAACACTGAAGCTTTCTTT.

The chain has TRBV6-5 and TRBJ1-6, with 7 bases identical to TRBD1. The CDR3 runs to 16 residues. Per the germline V gene, CDR1 is MNHEY and CDR2 is SVGAGI. V shed 2 bases, J shed 0 bases, and the junction held 1 base outside the gene matches. The CDR3 DNA sequence: TGTGCCAGCAGTTACGGGGACAGCTCCTATAATTCACCCCTCCACTTT. It codes for CASSYGDSSYNSPLHF.

This chain connects TRBV11-3 to TRBJ2-3, with 8 positions matching TRBD2. The V gene's germline CDR1 is SGHNT and CDR2 YENEEA. The CDR3 totals 15 residues. V dropped 1 base and J dropped 2; count of bases not matched to a gene: 2. The CDR3 DNA reads as TGTGCCAGCAGCTTAGTAGCGGGGAACACAGATACGCAGTATTTT. Amino acid sequence: CASSLVAGNTDTQYF.

The rearrangement links TRBV6-5 to TRBJ1-4; D not certain. V dropped 5 bases and J dropped 3 bases, with 13 bases sitting between them. CDR3 length: 15 residues. From germline, CDR1 is MNHEY and CDR2 SVGAGI. In DNA, the CDR3 is TGTGCCAGCAGTAACGCAGCGAGGGCTAATGAAAAACTGTTTTTT. Translation: CASSNAARANEKLFF.

The V call is TRBV28, the J call TRBJ1-2; 8 bases are a match to TRBD1. J lost 4 bases, V lost 7 bases, and 8 bases had no gene match. Germline loops: CDR1 MDHEN, CDR2 SYDVKM. The CDR3 totals 14 residues. CDR3 sequence (DNA): TGTGCCAGCACCGTGGGGGACAGGAGCTATGGCTACACCTTC. Amino acids: CASTVGDRSYGYTF.

V and J are TRBV7-2 and TRBJ2-7, with 15 bases identical to TRBD2. Germline V lookup: CDR1 SGHTA, CDR2 FQGNSA. The J segment lost 7 bases and the V segment lost 4 bases, leaving 2 bases of the junction unmatched. The CDR3 is 14 amino acids. DNA of the CDR3: TGTGCCAGCAGCTCGGGACTAGCGGGGGGTGAGCAGTACTTC. Its protein is CASSSGLAGGEQYF. Full variable domain (remainder filled in from reference TRBV7-2 and TRBJ2-7): GAGVSQSPSNKVTEKGKDVELRCDPISGHTALYWYRQSLGQGLEFLIYFQGNSAPDKSGLPSDRFSAERTGGSVSTLTIQRTQQEDSAVYLCASSSGLAGGEQYFGPGTRLTVT.

This clone was picked up one time. The chain employs TRBV3-1 (or the pseudogene TRBV3-2) and TRBJ1-6, with D unclear. This CDR3 is built from 14 residues. Trimming took 3 bases from V and 6 from J, leaving 9 bases between them. The germline gives CDR1 LGHDT, CDR2 YNNKEL (reference sequence). In nucleotides, the CDR3 is TGTGCCAGCAGCCAGACATTGGGTAATTCACCCCTCCACTTT. Its translation: CASSQTLGNSPLHF.

A single count supports this clone. The gene calls are TRBV4-1 and TRBJ2-3; 11 nucleotides line up with TRBD1. V was clipped by 3 bases and J by 5 bases; unmatched bases: 7. CDR3 length: 16 residues. Germline CDR1 is MGHRA and CDR2 is YSYEKL. This CDR3 reads CASSQFGQGAGDTQYF. The CDR3 nucleotides are TGCGCCAGCAGCCAGTTTGGACAGGGGGCAGGAGATACGCAGTATTTT.

The CDR3 here is CSVALGHTQGDEQFF. CDR3 nucleotide sequence: TGCAGCGTTGCTCTGGGACACACGCAAGGTGATGAGCAGTTCTTC. The V and J genes are TRBV29-1 and TRBJ2-1; D perhaps matches TRBD1 (6 bases). V was clipped by 4 bases and J by 8 bases, with 21 bases between them. This CDR3 is built from 15 residues. From germline, CDR1 is SQVTM and CDR2 ANQGSEA.

This clone has just a few counts. The rearrangement links TRBV6-7 to TRBJ1-4; D gene unclear. TRBV6-7 is recorded as an ORF, its role being uncertain. V was pared by 8 bases and J by 6 bases, with 10 bases between. The CDR3 sequence is 12 residues long. CDR3 loop: CASALEDEKLFF. The CDR3 DNA reads TGTGCCAGCGCCTTGGAGGATGAAAAACTGTTTTTT.